Sequencing of this T cell receptor (beta chain) was carried out in a study of blood T cell repertoires in COVID-19. The CDR3 totals 19 residues. Only in-frame clones appear in the TCRdb table, and some are missing; sequencing was by immunoSEQ multiplex PCR. This sample has some 110,000 clones; over 70% occur once, and the top ten carry approximately 0.76%. This sequence originates from a woman in her seventies with acute or convalescent COVID-19. The V and J genes are TRBV21-1 and TRBJ2-3; the table names TRBD1, a call not compared with the DNA. TRBV21-1 represents a pseudogene. Sequencing input: peripheral blood. CDR3 sequence reads: CASSRLANRGSGGTDTQYF. The CDR3 DNA is TGTGCCAGCAGCAGGTTGGCAAACAGGGGGTCGGGGGGCACAGATACGCAGTATTTT.